The 4 T cell receptor beta chains reported below all come from one sample, sequenced in a study of shared clonotypes between healthy human individuals. Produced via immunoSEQ multiplex PCR; TCRdb's table is partial and in-frame only. The sample lists 2.3 million or so clones, over 90% occurring once. The sequencing sample was made of naive CD4+ T cells from PBMCs. Subset indicated: CD45RA+ positively selected. Receptor source: a man aged 18-30 years in good health. Some clones in this sample may be carry-over from other donors' samples.

Written as DNA, the CDR3 is TGTGCCAGCAGTGCCCTAGCGGGAGCAGTAGATACGCAGTATTTT. Protein product: CASSALAGAVDTQYF. The V and J genes are TRBV2 and TRBJ2-3; TRBD2 agrees at 10 bases. V trimming: 4 bases; J trimming: 5 bases; junction bases outside the gene matches: 6. The V gene's germline CDR1 is SNHLY and CDR2 FYNNEI. This CDR3 spans 15 amino acids.

V and J are TRBV11-2 and TRBJ2-3, with a tentative D call TRBD1 (5 bases). CDR3 length equals 13 residues. Germline V gene lookup returns CDR1 SGHAT and CDR2 FQNNGV. Trimming took 5 bases from V and 4 from J, leaving 10 bases between them. In DNA form, the CDR3 reads TGTGCCAGCAGCGGGTCACAGGCAGATACGCAGTATTTT. It specifies CASSGSQADTQYF. Combining the CDR3 with reference TRBV11-2 and TRBJ2-3 gives the whole variable domain EAGVAQSPRYKIIEKRQSVAFWCNPISGHATLYWYQQILGQGPKLLIQFQNNGVVDDSQLPKDRFSAERLKGVDSTLKIQPAKLEDSAVYLCASSGSQADTQYFGPGTRLTVL.

The J gene is TRBJ2-1, the V gene TRBV9; 7 bases map to TRBD2. The J segment lost 7 bases and the V segment lost 4 bases, leaving 5 bases of the junction unmatched. The CDR3 has 13 residues. CDR1 SGDLS and CDR2 YYNGEE come from the germline V gene. This CDR3 reads CASSRPGRNEQFF. DNA of the CDR3: TGTGCCAGCAGCCGCCCCGGGAGGAATGAGCAGTTCTTC.

The chain links TRBV30 to TRBJ1-2; 8 bases are shared with TRBD1. In germline, CDR1 is GTSNPN, CDR2 SVGIG (reference sequence). The CDR3 spans 15 residues. V gave up 1 base and J gave up 2 bases; unmatched junction bases: 6. CDR3 DNA: TGTGCCTGGAGTGCAGGGGGCGTCGGCAACTATGGCTACACCTTC. This translates into CAWSAGGVGNYGYTF.